This T cell receptor beta chain was identified in a study of glioma-infiltrating T cells. Study results and limitations: Tissue-blood divergence was below expectation in non-neoplastic patients, above in gliomas. Tissue and blood shared very few CDR3 sequences.

TCR alpha and beta CDR3 regions were amplified from RNA using iRepertoire nested multiplex PCR. For one-step reverse transcription and amplification, roughly 95-450 ng of tissue mRNA or PBMC total RNA was used. Each CDR3 protein gets one entry after TCRdb re-called the multiplex PCR reads with MiXCR. The sample lists some 11,000 distinct CDR3 sequences, 26% occurring once. The CDR3 runs 15 residues. Germline assignment: CDR1 SGDLS and CDR2 YYNGEE. V shed 0 bases, J shed 4 bases, and the junction held 6 bases outside the gene matches. This clonotype was detected only a few times. What it recognizes is unknown.

This sequence originates from a human donor with low-grade glioma or glioblastoma, undergoing nonglioma brain surgery, or in good health (not recorded which). The sequenced sample consisted of glioma tissue, nonneoplastic brain tissue, or PBMCs (not recorded which). This sequence joins TRBV9 and TRBJ1-2; 7 bases match TRBD1. The CDR3: CASSVGGQNLYGYTF. Here the CDR3 DNA reads TGTGCCAGCAGCGTAGGGGGACAGAACCTCTATGGCTACACCTTC.